This TCR beta chain was obtained from a study of technical replicates of blood from several donors. This CDR3 contains 16 residues. Trimming cost V 5 bases and J 2 bases; bases outside gene matches: 7. Germline V gene lookup returns CDR1 MGHRA and CDR2 YSYEKL. The method was immunoSEQ multiplex PCR; TCRdb's version includes in-frame clones alone and lacks a portion of them. Among about 97,000 clones listed, 90% to 97% were seen once. This receptor was taken from a human donor in good health. The sequenced sample was T cells isolated from PBMCs. The chain couples TRBV4-1 to TRBJ1-4; TRBD1 aligns across 8 bases. CDR3 residues: CASSFGQGKTNEKLFF. The DNA of the CDR3 is TGCGCCAGCAGCTTTGGACAGGGAAAGACTAATGAAAAACTGTTTTTT.